This T cell receptor (beta chain) was documented in a study of blood T cell repertoires in COVID-19. Overall study context: Samples came from the United States, Italy and Spain, spanning acute and convalescent COVID-19. Sources were T cells, B-cell-depleted T cells, or PBMCs; the material itself was cDNA or gDNA.

Participants spanned ages roughly 18 to 95 years and resided in about two dozen US areas. Source study methods: Estimated nucleated cell counts came from reference gene primer amplification. Data came from immunoSEQ multiplex PCR; TCRdb stores just in-frame clones and leaves some out. V and J calls and clone size come straight from that table; D and trimming were deduced from the DNA. The sample has 150,000 to 200,000 clones; roughly 90% are singletons. The clonotype comes from a woman between 50 and 59 years old who had recovered from COVID-19. The specimen sequenced was PBMCs or T cells enriched from blood (not recorded which).

CDR3 sequence: CASSAGAAGYNEQFF. Written as DNA, the CDR3 is TGTGCCAGCAGCGCTGGGGCTGCGGGGTACAATGAGCAGTTCTTC. This chain joins TRBV6-2 or TRBV6-3 and TRBJ2-1; possibly TRBD2 for D (6 bases). This CDR3 comprises 15 residues. Looked up from germline, CDR1 is MNHEY and CDR2 is SVGEGT. V was pared by 6 bases and J by 4 bases, with 16 bases between.